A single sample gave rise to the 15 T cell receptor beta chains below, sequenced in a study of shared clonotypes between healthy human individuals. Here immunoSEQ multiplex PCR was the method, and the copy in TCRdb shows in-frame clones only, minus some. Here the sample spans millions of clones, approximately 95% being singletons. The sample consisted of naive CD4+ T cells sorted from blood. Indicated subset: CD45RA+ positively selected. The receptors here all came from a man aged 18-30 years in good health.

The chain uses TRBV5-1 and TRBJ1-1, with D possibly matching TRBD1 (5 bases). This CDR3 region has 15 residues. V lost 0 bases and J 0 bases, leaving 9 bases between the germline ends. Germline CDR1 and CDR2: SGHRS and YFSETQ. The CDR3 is CASSLALTVNTEAFF. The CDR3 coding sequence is TGCGCCAGCAGCTTGGCCCTGACAGTGAACACTGAAGCTTTCTTT. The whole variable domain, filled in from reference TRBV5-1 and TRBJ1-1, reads KAGVTQTPRYLIKTRGQQVTLSCSPISGHRSVSWYQQTPGQGLQFLFEYFSETQRNKGNFPGRFSGRQFSNSRSEMNVSTLELGDSALYLCASSLALTVNTEAFFGQGTRLTVV.

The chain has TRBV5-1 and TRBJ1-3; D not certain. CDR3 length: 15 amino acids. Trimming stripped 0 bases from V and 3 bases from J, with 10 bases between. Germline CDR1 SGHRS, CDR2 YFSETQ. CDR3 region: CASSLEYQIGNTIYF. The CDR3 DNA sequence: TGCGCCAGCAGCTTGGAATACCAGATTGGAAACACCATATATTTT.

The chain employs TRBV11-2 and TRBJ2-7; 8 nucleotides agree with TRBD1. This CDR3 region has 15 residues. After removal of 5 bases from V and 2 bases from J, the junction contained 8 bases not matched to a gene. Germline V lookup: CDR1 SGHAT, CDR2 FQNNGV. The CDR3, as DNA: TGTGCCAGCAGCCTTCGGGACAGGAAAACCTACGAGCAGTACTTC. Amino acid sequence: CASSLRDRKTYEQYF. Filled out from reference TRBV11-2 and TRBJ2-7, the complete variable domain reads EAGVAQSPRYKIIEKRQSVAFWCNPISGHATLYWYQQILGQGPKLLIQFQNNGVVDDSQLPKDRFSAERLKGVDSTLKIQPAKLEDSAVYLCASSLRDRKTYEQYFGPGTRLTVT.

CDR3: CASTSRPLEEKLFF. The DNA of the CDR3 is TGTGCCAGCACCTCTAGACCGTTGGAGGAAAAACTGTTTTTT. The V gene is TRBV11-2, the J gene TRBJ1-4; unclear D gene. Germline V lookup: CDR1 SGHAT, CDR2 FQNNGV. This CDR3 has 14 residues. V lost 7 bases to trimming and J lost 8 bases, with 17 bases between them.

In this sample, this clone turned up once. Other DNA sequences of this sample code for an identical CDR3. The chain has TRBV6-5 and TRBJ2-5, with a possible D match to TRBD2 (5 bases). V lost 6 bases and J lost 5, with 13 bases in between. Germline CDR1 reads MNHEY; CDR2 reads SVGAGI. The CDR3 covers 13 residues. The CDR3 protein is CASSRGLGETQYF. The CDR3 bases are TGTGCCAGCAGCCGCGGACTCGGGGAGACCCAGTACTTC.

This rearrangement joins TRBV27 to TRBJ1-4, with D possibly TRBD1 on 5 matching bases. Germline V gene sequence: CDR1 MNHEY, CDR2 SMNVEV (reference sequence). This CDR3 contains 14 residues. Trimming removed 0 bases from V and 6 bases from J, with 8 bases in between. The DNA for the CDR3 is TGTGCCAGCAGTTTATCTGGGGGGTATGAAAAACTGTTTTTT. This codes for CASSLSGGYEKLFF. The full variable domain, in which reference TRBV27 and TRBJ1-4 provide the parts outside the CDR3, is EAQVTQNPRYLITVTGKKLTVTCSQNMNHEYMSWYRQDPGLGLRQIYYSMNVEVTDKGDVPEGYKVSRKEKRNFPLILESPSPNQTSLYFCASSLSGGYEKLFFGSGTQLSVL.

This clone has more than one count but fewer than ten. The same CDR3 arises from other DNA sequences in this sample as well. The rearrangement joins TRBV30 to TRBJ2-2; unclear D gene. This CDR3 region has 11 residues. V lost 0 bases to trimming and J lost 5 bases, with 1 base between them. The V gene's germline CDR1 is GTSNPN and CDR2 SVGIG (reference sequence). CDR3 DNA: TGTGCCTGGAGTGTAACCGGGGAGCTGTTTTTT. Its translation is CAWSVTGELFF.

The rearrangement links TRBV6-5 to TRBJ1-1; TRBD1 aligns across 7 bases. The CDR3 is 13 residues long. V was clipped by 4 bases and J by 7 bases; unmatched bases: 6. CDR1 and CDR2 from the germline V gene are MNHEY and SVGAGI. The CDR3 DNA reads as TGTGCCAGCAGTTCCCGGACAGGTTTTGAAGCTTTCTTT. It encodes CASSSRTGFEAFF.

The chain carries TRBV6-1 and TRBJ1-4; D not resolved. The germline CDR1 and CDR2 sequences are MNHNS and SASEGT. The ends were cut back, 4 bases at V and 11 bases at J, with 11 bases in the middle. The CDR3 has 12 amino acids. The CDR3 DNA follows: TGTGCCAGCAGTGCCCTCGACGGGAAACTGTTTTTT. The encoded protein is CASSALDGKLFF.

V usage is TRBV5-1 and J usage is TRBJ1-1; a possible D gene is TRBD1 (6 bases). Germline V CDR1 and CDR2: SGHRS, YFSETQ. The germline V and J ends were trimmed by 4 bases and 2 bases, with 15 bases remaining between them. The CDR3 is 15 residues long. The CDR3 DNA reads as TGCGCCAGCAGCCCGGCGGGGGCAATAAACACTGAAGCTTTCTTT. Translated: CASSPAGAINTEAFF.

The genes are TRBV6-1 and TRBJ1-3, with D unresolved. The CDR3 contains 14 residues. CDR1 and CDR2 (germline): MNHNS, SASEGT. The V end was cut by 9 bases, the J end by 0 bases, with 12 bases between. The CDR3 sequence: CASMTPGSGNTIYF. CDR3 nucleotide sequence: TGTGCCAGTATGACTCCTGGCTCTGGAAACACCATATATTTT.

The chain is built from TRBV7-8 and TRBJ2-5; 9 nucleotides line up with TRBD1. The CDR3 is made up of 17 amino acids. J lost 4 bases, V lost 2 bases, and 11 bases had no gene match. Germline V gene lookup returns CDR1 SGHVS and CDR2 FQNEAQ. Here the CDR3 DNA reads TGTGCCAGCAGCTTAAAAACAGGGGGCGCTAATGGAGAGACCCAGTACTTC. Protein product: CASSLKTGGANGETQYF.

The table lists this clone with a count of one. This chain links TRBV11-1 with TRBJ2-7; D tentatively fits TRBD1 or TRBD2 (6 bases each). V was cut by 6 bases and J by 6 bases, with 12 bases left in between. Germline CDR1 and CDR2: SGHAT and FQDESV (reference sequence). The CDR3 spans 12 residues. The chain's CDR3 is CASRGGNGEQYF. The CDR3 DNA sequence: TGTGCCAGCAGAGGGGGGAACGGCGAGCAGTACTTC.

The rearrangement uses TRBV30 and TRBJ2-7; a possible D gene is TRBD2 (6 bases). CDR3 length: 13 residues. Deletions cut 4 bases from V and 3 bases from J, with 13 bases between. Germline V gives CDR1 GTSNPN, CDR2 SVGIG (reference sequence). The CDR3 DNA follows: TGTGCCTGGAAGAGGGACTCCAACTACGAGCAGTACTTC. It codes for CAWKRDSNYEQYF. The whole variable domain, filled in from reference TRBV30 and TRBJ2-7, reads SQTIHQWPATLVQPVGSPLSLECTVEGTSNPNLYWYRQAAGRGLQLLFYSVGIGQISSEVPQNLSASRPQDRQFILSSKKLLLSDSGFYLCAWKRDSNYEQYFGPGTRLTVT.

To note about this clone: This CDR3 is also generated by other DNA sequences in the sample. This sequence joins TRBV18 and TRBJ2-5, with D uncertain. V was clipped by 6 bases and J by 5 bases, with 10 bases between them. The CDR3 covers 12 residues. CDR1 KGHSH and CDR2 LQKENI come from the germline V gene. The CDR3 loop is CASSPVGETQYF. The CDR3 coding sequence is TGTGCCAGCTCGCCGGTAGGGGAGACCCAGTACTTC.